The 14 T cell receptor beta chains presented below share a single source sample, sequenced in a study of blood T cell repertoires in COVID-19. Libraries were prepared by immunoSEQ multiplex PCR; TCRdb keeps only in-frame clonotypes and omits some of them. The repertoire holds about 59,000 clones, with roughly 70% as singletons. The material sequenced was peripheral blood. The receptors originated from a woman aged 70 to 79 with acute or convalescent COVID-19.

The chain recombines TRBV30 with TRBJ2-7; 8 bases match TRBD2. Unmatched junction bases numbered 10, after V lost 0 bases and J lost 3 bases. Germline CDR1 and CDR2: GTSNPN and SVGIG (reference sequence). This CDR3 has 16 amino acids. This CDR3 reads CAWSVAWGREGYEQYF. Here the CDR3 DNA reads TGTGCCTGGAGTGTCGCCTGGGGACGGGAGGGCTACGAGCAGTACTTC. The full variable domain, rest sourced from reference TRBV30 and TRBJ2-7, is SQTIHQWPATLVQPVGSPLSLECTVEGTSNPNLYWYRQAAGRGLQLLFYSVGIGQISSEVPQNLSASRPQDRQFILSSKKLLLSDSGFYLCAWSVAWGREGYEQYFGPGTRLTVT.

In DNA, the CDR3 is TGTGCCAGCAGGCCTAGCGGGGGGAGCTCCTACAATGAGCAGTTCTTC. It is translated as CASRPSGGSSYNEQFF. The chain couples TRBV7-3 to TRBJ2-1; 11 nucleotides agree with TRBD2. CDR1 and CDR2 from the germline V gene are SGHTA and FQGTGA. The trim removed 6 bases at V and 0 bases at J, leaving 4 bases unmatched. The CDR3 loop spans 16 amino acids.

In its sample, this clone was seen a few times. CDR3: CASSQEGAGRANQPQHF. The CDR3 bases are TGCGCCAGCAGCCAAGAGGGGGCGGGCCGGGCGAATCAGCCCCAGCATTTT. The chain uses TRBV4-1 and TRBJ1-5, with D perhaps matching TRBD1 (6 bases). CDR3 length: 17 residues. In germline, CDR1 is MGHRA, CDR2 YSYEKL. The V gene lost 0 bases and the J gene lost 4 bases, with 16 bases spanning the gap.

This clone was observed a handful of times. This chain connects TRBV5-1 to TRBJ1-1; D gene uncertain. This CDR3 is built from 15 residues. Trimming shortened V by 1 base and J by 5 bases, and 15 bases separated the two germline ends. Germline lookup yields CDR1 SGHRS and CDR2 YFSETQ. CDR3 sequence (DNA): TGCGCCAGCAGCTTGATCGGGGAGGTAGGTACTGAAGCTTTCTTT. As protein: CASSLIGEVGTEAFF. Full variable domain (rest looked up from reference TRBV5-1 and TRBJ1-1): KAGVTQTPRYLIKTRGQQVTLSCSPISGHRSVSWYQQTPGQGLQFLFEYFSETQRNKGNFPGRFSGRQFSNSRSEMNVSTLELGDSALYLCASSLIGEVGTEAFFGQGTRLTVV.

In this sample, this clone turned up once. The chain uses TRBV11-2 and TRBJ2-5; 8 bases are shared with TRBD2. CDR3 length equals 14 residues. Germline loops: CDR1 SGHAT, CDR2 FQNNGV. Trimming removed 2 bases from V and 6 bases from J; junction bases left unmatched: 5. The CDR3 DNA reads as TGTGCCAGCAGCTTACGGGGGGGCGGGAAGACCCAGTACTTC. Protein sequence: CASSLRGGGKTQYF.

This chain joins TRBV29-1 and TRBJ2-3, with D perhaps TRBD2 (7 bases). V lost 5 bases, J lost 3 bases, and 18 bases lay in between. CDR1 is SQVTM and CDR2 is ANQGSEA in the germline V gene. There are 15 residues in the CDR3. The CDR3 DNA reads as TGCAGCGTTACCCTAGGGGGAGGGGTAACAGATACGCAGTATTTT. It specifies CSVTLGGGVTDTQYF.

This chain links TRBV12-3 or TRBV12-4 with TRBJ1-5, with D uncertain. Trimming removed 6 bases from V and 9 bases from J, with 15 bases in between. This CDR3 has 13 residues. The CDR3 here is CASRPFSTGPQHF. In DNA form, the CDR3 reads TGTGCCAGCAGGCCCTTTAGTACTGGGCCCCAGCATTTT.

CDR3 region: CASSGPREQGFLVDPLHF. The CDR3 DNA is TGTGCCAGCAGTGGTCCTAGGGAACAGGGATTCTTGGTTGACCCCCTCCACTTT. V usage is TRBV6-1 and J usage is TRBJ1-6, with D tentatively TRBD1 (6 bases). Deletions cut 4 bases from V and 13 bases from J, with 29 bases between. The CDR3 loop spans 18 amino acids. Germline V gene data show CDR1 as MNHNS and CDR2 as SASEGT.

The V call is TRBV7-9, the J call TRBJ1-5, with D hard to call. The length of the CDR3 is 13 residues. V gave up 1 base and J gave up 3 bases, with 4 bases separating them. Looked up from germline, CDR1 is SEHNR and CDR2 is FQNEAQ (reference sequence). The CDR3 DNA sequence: TGTGCCAGCAGCTTAGATAACAATCAGCCCCAGCATTTT. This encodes CASSLDNNQPQHF.

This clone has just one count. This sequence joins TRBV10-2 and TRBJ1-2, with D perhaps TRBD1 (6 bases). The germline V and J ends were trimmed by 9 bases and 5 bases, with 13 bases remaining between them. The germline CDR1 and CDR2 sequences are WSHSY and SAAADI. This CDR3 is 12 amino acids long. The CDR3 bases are TGCGCCAGTTACCAGGGGAGTTATGGCTACACCTTC. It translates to CASYQGSYGYTF.

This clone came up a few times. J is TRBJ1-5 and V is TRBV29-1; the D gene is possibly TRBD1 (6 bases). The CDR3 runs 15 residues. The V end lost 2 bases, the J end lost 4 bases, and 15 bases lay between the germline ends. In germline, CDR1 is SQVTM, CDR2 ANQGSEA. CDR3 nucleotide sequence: TGCAGCGTTGAACTACGGTTCGACAGGAATCAGCCCCAGCATTTT. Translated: CSVELRFDRNQPQHF.

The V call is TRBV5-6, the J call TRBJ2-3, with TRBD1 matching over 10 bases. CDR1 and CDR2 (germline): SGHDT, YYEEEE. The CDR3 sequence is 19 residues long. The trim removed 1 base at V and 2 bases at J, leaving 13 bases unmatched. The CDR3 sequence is CASSLRRGPGQGSTDTQYF. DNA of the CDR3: TGTGCCAGCAGCTTGCGCAGAGGTCCGGGACAGGGGTCCACAGATACGCAGTATTTT.

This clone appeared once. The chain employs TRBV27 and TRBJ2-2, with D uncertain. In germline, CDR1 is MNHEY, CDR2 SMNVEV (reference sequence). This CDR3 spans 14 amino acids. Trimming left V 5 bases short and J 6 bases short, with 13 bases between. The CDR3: CASSPTRKAGELFF. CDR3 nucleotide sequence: TGTGCCAGCAGTCCCACGAGGAAAGCCGGGGAGCTGTTTTTT.

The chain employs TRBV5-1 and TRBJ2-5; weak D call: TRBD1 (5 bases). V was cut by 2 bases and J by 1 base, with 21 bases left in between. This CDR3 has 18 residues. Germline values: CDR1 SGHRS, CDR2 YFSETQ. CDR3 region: CASSLRTLGQGRQETQYF. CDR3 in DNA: TGCGCCAGCAGCTTAAGGACCCTCGGCCAGGGTCGCCAAGAGACCCAGTACTTC. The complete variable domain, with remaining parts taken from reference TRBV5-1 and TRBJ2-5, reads KAGVTQTPRYLIKTRGQQVTLSCSPISGHRSVSWYQQTPGQGLQFLFEYFSETQRNKGNFPGRFSGRQFSNSRSEMNVSTLELGDSALYLCASSLRTLGQGRQETQYFGPGTRLLVL.